The present T cell receptor (beta chain) was sequenced within a study of OX40 agonist ivuxolimab in advanced cancers. Background on the study: The dose-escalation cohort had hepatocellular carcinoma, melanoma, renal cell or head and neck cancer.

Study results and caveats: Expansion of clones was among the lowest in partial responders at 0.1-3.0 mg/kg.

Comments on this clone: Its cognate antigen is unknown.

Sequenced by immunoSEQ multiplex PCR; TCRdb stores in-frame clones only, minus some. The data contain tens of thousands of clones, approximately 81% of them seen just once; the ten biggest clones take up 1.5% to 2%. The source of this sequence is an adult with an advanced solid tumor such as melanoma, head and neck, liver or kidney cancer. The source material was CD4+ or CD8+ T cells sorted from blood, sampled in a trial of the OX40 agonist ivuxolimab.

CDR3 coding DNA: TGTGCCAGCAGCTTCCGCCTCGGGGGTAGCAATCAGCCCCAGCATTTT. This gives the protein CASSFRLGGSNQPQHF. This chain uses TRBV7-2 with TRBJ1-5, with a possible D match to TRBD1 (5 bases). The ends were cut back, 3 bases at V and 0 bases at J, with 12 bases in the middle. The CDR3 extends over 16 amino acids. CDR1 and CDR2 from the germline V gene are SGHTA and FQGNSA.